These 14 T cell receptor beta chains share one sample of origin, sequenced in a study of untreated major depressive disorder. Assay: immunoSEQ multiplex PCR; the TCRdb copy retains only in-frame clones and omits some. The table lists just over 20,000 clones, around 93% of them singletons. Material: CD4+ T cells from PBMCs. These receptors came from a man in his thirties or forties in good health.

V and J are TRBV6-6 and TRBJ2-7; D is unclear. The CDR3 totals 12 residues. Germline V gives CDR1 MNHNY, CDR2 SVGAGI (reference sequence). Trimming pared 5 bases from V and 7 bases from J, leaving 12 bases between. The CDR3 bases are TGTGCCAGCAGTCCTCGTCGGGCGGAGCAGTACTTC. Protein: CASSPRRAEQYF.

CDR3 sequence (DNA): TGTGCCAGCTCCCACCGTCCTACCAGGGAAGGAGCCTACGAGCAGTACTTC. Translated: CASSHRPTREGAYEQYF. The chain carries TRBV18 and TRBJ2-7; D might be TRBD1 (5 bases). Between the trimmed V and J ends, which lost 6 bases and 2 bases, there was a span of 23 bases. Per germline, CDR1 KGHSH and CDR2 LQKENI. The CDR3 covers 17 residues.

The chain joins TRBV2 to TRBJ2-5, with a possible D match to TRBD1 (5 bases). The CDR3 runs to 13 residues. Trimming cost V 4 bases and J 2 bases, with 8 bases left between them. CDR1 is SNHLY, CDR2 FYNNEI, per germline. In DNA, the CDR3 is TGTGCCAGCAGTGGGACAAATCAAGAGACCCAGTACTTC. Protein product: CASSGTNQETQYF.

The chain uses TRBV30 and TRBJ2-1, with a possible D match to TRBD1 (6 bases). V was cut by 2 bases and J by 12 bases, with 17 bases left in between. Germline-derived CDR1 and CDR2 are GTSNPN and SVGIG (reference sequence). This CDR3 has 13 residues. CDR3 coding DNA: TGTGCCTGGAGTTTTAACCAGGGGTTGTGGCAGTTCTTC. Translated, it gives CAWSFNQGLWQFF.

CDR3 coding DNA: TGTGCCAGCAGTTCCTCCCACACAGATACGCAGTATTTT. Translation gives CASSSSHTDTQYF. The chain combines TRBV6-6 with TRBJ2-3; D is unresolved. In germline, CDR1 is MNHNY, CDR2 SVGAGI (reference sequence). Trimming took off 4 bases at V and 2 bases at J, with 7 bases between the two ends. This CDR3 is 13 amino acids long.

This chain joins TRBV6-1 and TRBJ2-7; TRBD2 might be the D (6 bases). Germline-derived CDR1 and CDR2 are MNHNS and SASEGT. The CDR3 runs 15 residues. The V gene lost 2 bases and the J gene lost 1 base, with 12 bases spanning the gap. Here the CDR3 DNA reads TGTGCCAGCAGTGAATGGGGGGAAGAGTCCTACGAGCAGTACTTC. Its translation: CASSEWGEESYEQYF.

Here the CDR3 DNA reads TGTGCCAGCAGCCAGACAGGGGGCTCTGGAAACACCATATATTTT. Its protein is CASSQTGGSGNTIYF. V is TRBV4-2 and J is TRBJ1-3; 9 positions match TRBD1. Per the germline V gene, CDR1 is LGHNA and CDR2 is YNFKEQ. V was clipped by 3 bases and J by 0 bases; unmatched bases: 0. CDR3 size: 15 residues.

V is TRBV6-6 and J is TRBJ2-3, with 8 bases lining up with TRBD2. With 6 bases clipped from V and 5 bases from J, the junction kept 7 bases outside the gene matches. The CDR3 has 14 residues. Per germline, CDR1 MNHNY and CDR2 SVGAGI (reference sequence). CDR3 in DNA: TGTGCCAGCAGCCATGGGACTAGAATAGATACGCAGTATTTT. Its protein product is CASSHGTRIDTQYF.

J is TRBJ1-4 and V is TRBV5-6, with D perhaps matching TRBD1 (6 bases). Germline-derived CDR1 and CDR2 are SGHDT and YYEEEE. This CDR3 has 14 amino acids. Trimming took off 7 bases at V and 8 bases at J, with 18 bases between the two ends. In nucleotides, the CDR3 is TGTGCCAGCCGGTATACAGGGTTTCAGGAAAAACTGTTTTTT. Translated: CASRYTGFQEKLFF.

V and J are TRBV5-1 and TRBJ2-1; D unclear. Trimming left V 0 bases short and J 7 bases short, with 8 bases between. This CDR3 comprises 13 residues. Per the germline V gene, CDR1 is SGHRS and CDR2 is YFSETQ. The CDR3 spells CASSLAKLNEQFF. The DNA for the CDR3 is TGCGCCAGCAGCTTGGCCAAGTTAAATGAGCAGTTCTTC. Combining the CDR3 with reference TRBV5-1 and TRBJ2-1 gives the whole variable domain KAGVTQTPRYLIKTRGQQVTLSCSPISGHRSVSWYQQTPGQGLQFLFEYFSETQRNKGNFPGRFSGRQFSNSRSEMNVSTLELGDSALYLCASSLAKLNEQFFGPGTRLTVL.

The chain recombines TRBV29-1 with TRBJ1-2; 11 bases are shared with TRBD1. V dropped 7 bases and J dropped 8; count of bases not matched to a gene: 9. Germline loops: CDR1 SQVTM, CDR2 ANQGSEA. This CDR3 has 13 amino acids. CDR3 in amino acids: CSGIGQGAWGYTF. The CDR3 DNA follows: TGCAGCGGTATCGGACAGGGGGCCTGGGGCTACACCTTC.

The chain joins TRBV30 to TRBJ1-1; no clear D gene. The CDR3 length is 13 residues. Trimming shortened V by 4 bases and J by 3 bases, and 12 bases separated the two germline ends. Germline lookup yields CDR1 GTSNPN and CDR2 SVGIG (reference sequence). In DNA form, the CDR3 reads TGTGCCTGGAAAGTAAGCTTCTACACTGAAGCTTTCTTT. This translates into CAWKVSFYTEAFF.

The J gene is TRBJ1-1, the V gene TRBV27, with D unclear. There are 14 residues in the CDR3. The germline V gene has CDR1 MNHEY and CDR2 SMNVEV (reference sequence). Trimming pared 2 bases from V and 7 bases from J, leaving 14 bases between. CDR3 nucleotide sequence: TGTGCCAGCAGTTTAGTGGCAGGACGCGGTGAAGCTTTCTTT. Its translation: CASSLVAGRGEAFF.

This sequence joins TRBV5-6 and TRBJ1-2, with D perhaps TRBD1 (5 bases). Germline-derived CDR1 and CDR2 are SGHDT and YYEEEE. V lost 3 bases and J 4 bases, leaving 16 bases between the germline ends. This CDR3 is 15 amino acids long. The CDR3 protein is CASSWGGRLSYGYTF. In nucleotides, the CDR3 is TGTGCCAGCAGCTGGGGCGGCAGACTTTCCTATGGCTACACCTTC.